These 18 T cell receptor beta chains were sequenced from one sample in a study of beta chain features in type 1 diabetes. Findings of the study overall: Type 1 diabetes patients showed a moderate but significant shortening of TCRB CDR3s in all four CD4+ subsets.

Antigens of these TCRs are unknown. Of the isolated RNA, all was reverse transcribed, and so the sequenced material was expressed TCRB transcripts. Sequencing was performed with immunoSEQ multiplex PCR; in TCRdb, only in-frame clones are kept and a portion is missing. The sample has about 26,000 clones, 40% to 60% seen once. Sequenced input: stem cell memory CD4+ T cells from blood. These receptors originate from a man in his thirties or forties with type 1 diabetes.

The sample holds a few counts of this clone. CDR3 sequence: CASSPRGAGNEQFF. CDR3 coding DNA: TGTGCCAGCAGCCCTCGGGGTGCGGGGAATGAGCAGTTCTTC. The chain employs TRBV7-9 and TRBJ2-1, with D tentatively TRBD2 (6 bases). The CDR3 totals 14 residues. Germline CDR1 and CDR2: SEHNR and FQNEAQ (reference sequence). With 5 bases removed from V and 7 bases from J, the gap between germline ends came to 15 bases.

The chain links TRBV7-9 to TRBJ1-1, with 12 bases fitting TRBD1. The germline gives CDR1 SEHNR, CDR2 FQNEAQ (reference sequence). The CDR3 is 19 residues long. After removal of 5 bases from V and 1 base from J, the junction contained 14 bases not matched to a gene. CDR3 nucleotides: TGTGCCAGCAGCGCGGGACAGGGGGCTCGTAAGGTCGGGAACACTGAAGCTTTCTTT. Translation: CASSAGQGARKVGNTEAFF.

The J gene is TRBJ1-2, the V gene TRBV4-1, with TRBD1 matching over 8 bases. V gave up 1 base and J gave up 4 bases; unmatched junction bases: 2. CDR3 length: 14 residues. Germline loops: CDR1 MGHRA, CDR2 YSYEKL. The CDR3 spells CASSQGTGGYGYTF. In nucleotides, the CDR3 is TGCGCCAGCAGCCAAGGAACAGGGGGCTATGGCTACACCTTC.

This clone was seen only once. The chain combines TRBV6-1 with TRBJ2-4, with a weak D call TRBD2 (6 bases). Germline lookup yields CDR1 MNHNS and CDR2 SASEGT. Trimming shortened V by 2 bases and J by 0 bases, and 26 bases separated the two germline ends. The CDR3 sequence is 21 residues long. CDR3 region: CASSERPLGGARVLAKNIQYF. DNA for the CDR3: TGTGCCAGCAGTGAAAGGCCCTTGGGGGGTGCAAGAGTCCTAGCCAAAAACATTCAGTACTTC.

This clone appeared a few times. This chain joins TRBV4-1 and TRBJ2-1; TRBD2 might be the D (5 bases). The CDR3 is 14 residues long. Germline V lookup: CDR1 MGHRA, CDR2 YSYEKL. The germline V and J ends were trimmed by 2 bases and 7 bases, with 12 bases remaining between them. The CDR3 here is CASSQRGPQNEQFF. In DNA, the CDR3 is TGCGCCAGCAGCCAACGGGGTCCCCAAAATGAGCAGTTCTTC.

This clone has a handful of counts. This chain uses TRBV19 with TRBJ2-5, with TRBD2 matching over 10 bases. Looked up from germline, CDR1 is LNHDA and CDR2 is SQIVND (reference sequence). CDR3 size: 15 residues. The V segment lost 7 bases and the J segment 4 bases; nucleotides outside the gene matches: 9. The CDR3 spells CASTAGTSVRETQYF. In nucleotides, the CDR3 is TGTGCCAGTACTGCGGGGACTAGCGTTCGAGAGACCCAGTACTTC.

The V call is TRBV2, the J call TRBJ2-7, with 9 bases matching TRBD2. CDR1 and CDR2 from the germline V gene are SNHLY and FYNNEI. The CDR3 runs 15 residues. V shed 3 bases and J 0 bases; nucleotides not matched to a gene: 3. The DNA of the CDR3 is TGTGCCAGCAGTGACCTAGCGGGGAGCTCCTACGAGCAGTACTTC. As protein: CASSDLAGSSYEQYF. Using reference TRBV2 and TRBJ2-7 for the parts outside the CDR3, the full variable domain is EPEVTQTPSHQVTQMGQEVILRCVPISNHLYFYWYRQILGQKVEFLVSFYNNEISEKSEIFDDQFSVERPDGSNFTLKIRSTKLEDSAMYFCASSDLAGSSYEQYFGPGTRLTVT.

This chain links TRBV2 with TRBJ1-6, with D possibly being TRBD1 (5 bases). This CDR3 has 12 residues. CDR1 SNHLY and CDR2 FYNNEI come from the germline V gene. V was shortened by 8 bases and J by 10 bases, with 12 bases between the two germline ends. The CDR3 region is CASRGGGSPLHF. Here the CDR3 DNA reads TGTGCCAGCCGCGGGGGTGGGTCACCCCTCCACTTT.

There are a few counts of this clone. The chain is built from TRBV25-1 and TRBJ2-5, with 7 bases matching TRBD2. Matching the DNA end better, TRBJ2-7 makes the J call doubtful. The CDR3 has 13 residues. Per the germline V gene, CDR1 is MGHDK and CDR2 is SYGVNS. CDR3 nucleotides: TGTGCCAGCAGTCAAGCGGGGTCCTACGAGCAGTACTTC. Amino acids: CASSQAGSYEQYF.

The rearrangement uses TRBV6-5 and TRBJ2-2; no clear D gene. CDR3 length: 15 amino acids. The germline V gene has CDR1 MNHEY and CDR2 SVGAGI. Trimming pared 0 bases from V and 3 bases from J, leaving 8 bases between. The CDR3 bases are TGTGCCAGCAGTTACTCTCGACTCTACACCGGGGAGCTGTTTTTT. This gives the protein CASSYSRLYTGELFF.

This clone was seen a few times. The genes are TRBV5-1 and TRBJ1-2; no firm D call. Germline CDR1 SGHRS, CDR2 YFSETQ. The CDR3 has 14 amino acids. V was clipped by 0 bases and J by 6 bases, with 12 bases between them. The CDR3, as DNA: TGCGCCAGCAGCTTGGAATACTCCAGGCATGGCTACACCTTC. Translated: CASSLEYSRHGYTF.

This clone has only a few counts. The rearrangement joins TRBV30 to TRBJ2-2; tentative D call: TRBD2 (7 bases). The germline gives CDR1 GTSNPN, CDR2 SVGIG (reference sequence). CDR3 length: 16 amino acids. V was cut by 0 bases and J by 7 bases, with 18 bases left in between. CDR3 sequence: CAWSVQQGGKGGELFF. In nucleotides, the CDR3 is TGTGCCTGGAGTGTACAACAGGGAGGGAAGGGCGGGGAGCTGTTTTTT.

The chain recombines TRBV7-9 with TRBJ1-1; 9 positions match TRBD1. The V and J ends lost 1 base and 7 bases, in that order; junction bases with no gene match: 7. CDR3 length: 15 residues. The germline gives CDR1 SEHNR, CDR2 FQNEAQ (reference sequence). In DNA form, the CDR3 reads TGTGCCAGCAGCTTAGGACGGGACAGGGCCTATGAAGCTTTCTTT. Translating it yields CASSLGRDRAYEAFF.

This clone was seen a few times. For the CDR3, the DNA is TGTGCCAGCAGCTCACCGAGGCCGAGGCCTCAGCCCCAGCATTTT. Translated: CASSSPRPRPQPQHF. The rearrangement uses TRBV7-9 and TRBJ1-5; D gene unclear. CDR1 and CDR2 (germline): SEHNR, FQNEAQ (reference sequence). Trimming shortened V by 4 bases and J by 6 bases, and 16 bases separated the two germline ends. The CDR3 length is 15 residues.

V and J are TRBV30 and TRBJ1-1, with a possible D match to TRBD1 (6 bases). Looked up from germline, CDR1 is GTSNPN and CDR2 is SVGIG (reference sequence). The CDR3 extends over 13 amino acids. Trimming removed 4 bases from V and 5 bases from J, with 14 bases in between. The DNA for the CDR3 is TGTGCCTGGAAGCTACAGGGCTTAACTGAAGCTTTCTTT. Its protein product is CAWKLQGLTEAFF.

This chain joins TRBV27 and TRBJ2-1, with TRBD2 matching over 8 bases. The junction had 17 bases not matched to a gene; V was cut back by 0 bases and J by 7 bases. The germline V gene encodes CDR1 MNHEY and CDR2 SMNVEV (reference sequence). CDR3 size: 19 residues. This CDR3 is CASSLSPTSVPQRGNEQFF. In DNA form, the CDR3 reads TGTGCCAGCAGTTTATCCCCGACTAGCGTACCTCAAAGGGGGAATGAGCAGTTCTTC.

V is TRBV5-1 and J is TRBJ2-3; D is ambiguous. This CDR3 is built from 13 residues. Looked up from germline, CDR1 is SGHRS and CDR2 is YFSETQ. Trimming pared 1 base from V and 1 base from J, leaving 4 bases between. The CDR3 region is CASSLFGTDTQYF. CDR3 nucleotide sequence: TGCGCCAGCAGCTTGTTCGGCACAGATACGCAGTATTTT.

The gene calls are TRBV19 and TRBJ1-2, with D uncertain. The CDR3 has 15 amino acids. V was shortened by 7 bases and J by 2 bases, with 17 bases between the two germline ends. Germline-derived CDR1 and CDR2 are LNHDA and SQIVND (reference sequence). This CDR3 is CASTTGAAGNYGYTF. As DNA, the CDR3 is TGTGCCAGTACCACGGGCGCGGCGGGGAACTATGGCTACACCTTC.